This T cell receptor beta chain originates from a study of T cell responses to AZD1222 COVID-19 vaccine. Study-wide results and limits: Reports say nearly half of spike-specific TCRs go after unmutated variant regions. There were mostly white British donors and more females than males, and clonal diversity was possibly underestimated. At baseline, seropositivity was found in only six or seven AZD1222 recipients.

Profiling relied on immunoSEQ multiplex PCR, and the TCRdb table lists in-frame clones only, not all of them. The sample consists of about 100,000 clones, about 90% of them appearing once. The germline CDR1 and CDR2 sequences are MRHNA and SNTAGT. CDR3 length: 15 residues. V was pared by 2 bases and J by 15 bases, with 23 bases between. A word on this clone: As yet, its antigen is unknown.

The clonotype originates from an adult in good health. The source material was peripheral blood, sampled on day 0 of MenACWY control vaccination. The chain joins TRBV6-4 to TRBJ2-1, with a possible D match to TRBD2 (7 bases). The CDR3 nucleotides read TGTGCCAGCAGTGACCAAGGGGGGGCCCAACAATCGCGGTTCTTC. Its translation is CASSDQGGAQQSRFF.